Following are 2 T cell receptor beta chains from one sample sequenced in a study of blood T cells in healthy people across ages. The authors ran a second PCR of 7 to 11 cycles using a sample-barcoded 5' primer and a J-beta primer mix. Using its own MiXCR run on the 5' RACE reads, TCRdb lists one record per CDR3 protein. The profile covers about 800,000 distinct CDR3 sequences, with 55% to 70% appearing a single time and over 20% taken by the ten largest. The specimen was blood. The receptors here all came from a man aged 25-45 years in good health.

This clonotype showed up just a few times. This chain uses TRBV6-5 with TRBJ2-7; a weak D match, TRBD2 (5 bases). CDR1 is MNHEY and CDR2 is SVGAGI in the germline V gene. This CDR3 is 13 amino acids long. Trimming cost V 2 bases and J 3 bases, with 8 bases left between them. The CDR3 DNA reads as TGTGCCAGCAGTTACAGGGAGCGCTACGAGCAGTACTTC. Translation: CASSYRERYEQYF.

V is TRBV12-3 or TRBV12-4 and J is TRBJ2-5, with 14 bases fitting TRBD2. There are 16 residues in the CDR3. V lost 3 bases, J lost 4 bases, and 4 bases stayed unmatched. CDR3 region: CASSFGLAGGRETQYF. The CDR3 DNA is TGTGCCAGCAGTTTTGGACTAGCGGGGGGACGAGAGACCCAGTACTTC.